At least ten counts were recorded for the clone carrying this TCR beta chain. A 10 ml volume of fresh peripheral blood provided the PBMCs. Germline V lookup: CDR1 KGHSH, CDR2 LQKENI. The V and J ends lost 3 bases and 0 bases respectively, with 8 bases between them. The CDR3 extends over 14 amino acids. Amplified TCR beta CDR3 regions derived from RNA transcripts. Primed by the HTBI set, a first-round RT-PCR was run on the TCR CDR3. TCRdb itself ran the multiplex PCR reads through MiXCR, one entry per CDR3 protein. This table has 300,000 to 450,000 distinct CDR3 sequences, about 18% appearing once. This entry comes from a study of T cells in Graves' hyperthyroidism and ophthalmopathy.

The sequence was obtained from a woman in her twenties or thirties with Graves' hyperthyroidism that later progressed to Graves' ophthalmopathy. This chain links TRBV18 with TRBJ1-2; possible D gene TRBD1, 6 bases. Sequenced: blood. The CDR3 DNA reads as TGTGCCAGCTCACCGGGACACTCTAACTATGGCTACACCTTC. It specifies CASSPGHSNYGYTF.